A single sample gave rise to the 28 T cell receptor beta chains below, sequenced in a study of control samples from healthy donors and cancer patients. Produced via immunoSEQ multiplex PCR; TCRdb's table is partial and in-frame only. Of some 160,000 clones detected, approximately 96% appear once; the ten largest clones hold more than 8%. Sequenced material: blood. The receptors were sampled from a woman aged 40 to 50 in good health.

This chain joins TRBV10-2 and TRBJ2-7, with no clear D. This CDR3 spans 14 amino acids. The germline V gene encodes CDR1 WSHSY and CDR2 SAAADI. V was clipped by 4 bases and J by 2 bases, with 12 bases between them. This CDR3 reads CASSGGRLAYEQYF. In DNA form, the CDR3 reads TGCGCCAGCAGTGGGGGAAGGCTTGCCTACGAGCAGTACTTC.

V usage is TRBV5-4 and J usage is TRBJ2-6; D not certain. CDR1 is SGHNT and CDR2 is YYREEE in the germline V gene (reference sequence). The CDR3 has 14 amino acids. Trimming took off 4 bases at V and 0 bases at J, with 5 bases between the two ends. This CDR3 is CASSTNSGANVLTF. The CDR3 DNA sequence: TGTGCCAGCAGCACAAACTCTGGGGCCAACGTCCTGACTTTC.

The gene calls are TRBV10-2 and TRBJ1-3; a possible D gene is TRBD1 (5 bases). The CDR3 loop spans 14 amino acids. CDR1 is WSHSY, CDR2 SAAADI, per germline. Deletions cut 3 bases from V and 2 bases from J, with 8 bases between. CDR3 sequence (DNA): TGCGCCAGCAGTGATTTGGGGGCTGGAAACACCATATATTTT. Translating it yields CASSDLGAGNTIYF.

The V and J genes are TRBV7-9 and TRBJ1-2; D gene uncertain. CDR3 length: 15 amino acids. The germline gives CDR1 SEHNR, CDR2 FQNEAQ (reference sequence). Trimming stripped 2 bases from V and 4 bases from J, with 14 bases between. CDR3 region: CASSLSMEGGYGYTF. In nucleotides, the CDR3 is TGTGCCAGCAGCTTAAGTATGGAGGGAGGCTATGGCTACACCTTC.

The CDR3 loop reads CASTRPMNTEAFF. In DNA form, the CDR3 reads TGTGCCAGCACTCGCCCCATGAACACTGAAGCTTTCTTT. The chain couples TRBV2 to TRBJ1-1; no clear D. V was cut by 7 bases and J by 0 bases, with 9 bases left in between. Germline assignment: CDR1 SNHLY and CDR2 FYNNEI. The CDR3 length is 13 residues.

The rearrangement joins TRBV12-5 to TRBJ1-1; 9 nucleotides agree with TRBD1. J lost 4 bases, V lost 5 bases, and 11 bases had no gene match. The CDR3 loop spans 16 amino acids. Germline V gives CDR1 LGHNT, CDR2 FRNRAP. This CDR3 reads CASGLGQGQGSTEAFF. In nucleotides, the CDR3 is TGTGCTAGTGGTCTCGGACAGGGGCAGGGAAGCACTGAAGCTTTCTTT.

The rearrangement links TRBV19 to TRBJ1-2, with 7 bases lining up with TRBD1. The CDR3 extends over 15 amino acids. In germline, CDR1 is LNHDA, CDR2 SQIVND (reference sequence). The junction had 9 bases not matched to a gene; V was cut back by 1 base and J by 7 bases. CDR3 in amino acids: CASSIAAGGRSGYTF. In DNA, the CDR3 is TGTGCCAGTAGTATAGCCGCAGGGGGAAGGAGTGGCTACACCTTC.

The V and J genes are TRBV5-4 and TRBJ2-2; 9 bases are shared with TRBD2. This CDR3 spans 13 amino acids. In germline, CDR1 is SGHNT, CDR2 YYREEE (reference sequence). V gave up 7 bases and J gave up 7 bases; unmatched junction bases: 5. This CDR3 reads CASLAGADGELFF. CDR3 sequence (DNA): TGTGCCAGCTTAGCGGGAGCGGACGGGGAGCTGTTTTTT.

In its sample, this clone was seen once. This chain connects TRBV7-2 to TRBJ1-5; TRBD1 is a possible D gene (6 bases). The V gene's germline CDR1 is SGHTA and CDR2 FQGNSA. The CDR3 totals 15 residues. V shed 5 bases and J shed 4 bases, with 15 bases lying between them. CDR3 in DNA: TGTGCCAGCAGCCCAATCGGGACACCAAATCAGCCCCAGCATTTT. Translation: CASSPIGTPNQPQHF.

The V and J genes are TRBV20-1 and TRBJ1-1; 7 positions match TRBD1. From germline, CDR1 is DFQATT and CDR2 SNEGSKA (reference sequence). V shed 5 bases, J shed 6 bases, and the junction held 3 bases outside the gene matches. CDR3 length: 11 residues. The CDR3 reads CSASRGSEAFF. CDR3 coding DNA: TGCAGTGCTTCCAGGGGGTCTGAAGCTTTCTTT.

This sequence joins TRBV24-1 and TRBJ2-1; perhaps D is TRBD1 or TRBD2 (5 bases each). Trimming took 10 bases from V and 4 from J, leaving 13 bases between them. Per the germline V gene, CDR1 is KGHDR and CDR2 is SFDVKD. There are 13 residues in the CDR3. The CDR3 sequence: CATPGASYNEQFF. The CDR3 nucleotides read TGTGCCACTCCCGGGGCTTCGTACAATGAGCAGTTCTTC.

The chain links TRBV19 to TRBJ2-2; TRBD2 is a possible D gene (6 bases). The CDR3 is 16 residues long. Germline assignment: CDR1 LNHDA and CDR2 SQIVND (reference sequence). Deletions cut 3 bases from V and 1 base from J, with 12 bases between. As DNA, the CDR3 is TGTGCCAGTAGTATCCCGGGACTCCTGAACACCGGGGAGCTGTTTTTT. It specifies CASSIPGLLNTGELFF.

This clone was observed a handful of times. The CDR3 loop is CASSPDEDAAEKLFF. The CDR3 nucleotides read TGCGCCAGCAGCCCGGACGAGGACGCCGCTGAAAAACTGTTTTTT. The J gene is TRBJ1-4, the V gene TRBV5-1, with D unresolved. In germline, CDR1 is SGHRS, CDR2 YFSETQ. Trimming took 4 bases from V and 7 from J, leaving 17 bases between them. The CDR3 contains 15 residues.

This chain joins TRBV12-3 or TRBV12-4 and TRBJ1-4; TRBD1 aligns across 7 bases. The CDR3 extends over 13 amino acids. The trim removed 5 bases at V and 7 bases at J, leaving 4 bases unmatched. The CDR3 reads CASSPGGSEKLFF. In DNA form, the CDR3 reads TGTGCCAGCAGTCCAGGGGGGAGTGAAAAACTGTTTTTT.

The chain is built from TRBV6-2 or TRBV6-3 and TRBJ2-7; D may be TRBD1 or TRBD2 (5 bases each). CDR3 size: 16 residues. Per the germline V gene, CDR1 is MNHEY and CDR2 is SVGEGT. V dropped 2 bases and J dropped 3 bases, with 17 bases sitting between them. This CDR3 is CASSYGAEGSYYEQYF. Here the CDR3 DNA reads TGTGCCAGCAGTTACGGGGCGGAAGGGAGTTACTACGAGCAGTACTTC.

The chain employs TRBV2 and TRBJ2-1, with TRBD2 matching 11 bases. V lost 4 bases and J lost 9; bases outside the gene matches: 8. The CDR3 loop spans 15 amino acids. Germline lookup yields CDR1 SNHLY and CDR2 FYNNEI. The CDR3 coding sequence is TGTGCCAGCAGTGCGCTAGCGGGAGGATATGGTGAGCAGTTCTTC. This translates into CASSALAGGYGEQFF.

This chain links TRBV9 with TRBJ2-4; the D gene is possibly TRBD2 (5 bases). Germline V lookup: CDR1 SGDLS, CDR2 YYNGEE. Trimming removed 4 bases from V and 6 bases from J, with 11 bases in between. The CDR3 runs to 13 residues. For the CDR3, the DNA is TGTGCCAGCAGCCCAGCCGGGATAAACATTCAGTACTTC. This gives the protein CASSPAGINIQYF.

The rearrangement uses TRBV9 and TRBJ2-6, with 9 bases aligning to TRBD2. The CDR3 loop spans 15 amino acids. The trim removed 7 bases at V and 2 bases at J, leaving 4 bases unmatched. The germline gives CDR1 SGDLS, CDR2 YYNGEE. The CDR3 DNA sequence: TGTGCCAGCCTGCGGGGGGGCGCTGGGGCCAACGTCCTGACTTTC. Translation: CASLRGGAGANVLTF.

The chain joins TRBV27 to TRBJ2-3, with 15 bases identical to TRBD2. Germline CDR1 and CDR2: MNHEY and SMNVEV (reference sequence). The CDR3 has 17 residues. J lost 7 bases, V lost 5 bases, and 10 bases had no gene match. This chain's CDR3 is CASSPKRTSGGAYTQYF. The CDR3 DNA sequence: TGTGCCAGCAGTCCGAAGCGGACTAGCGGGGGGGCATATACGCAGTATTTT.

The chain employs TRBV27 and TRBJ1-3; TRBD1 might be the D (5 bases). Germline CDR1 MNHEY, CDR2 SMNVEV (reference sequence). The CDR3 runs to 15 residues. V gave up 5 bases and J gave up 5 bases, with 16 bases separating them. The CDR3 nucleotides are TGTGCCAGCAGTGACCTAGAGGCAGGGAGAAACACCATATATTTT. This codes for CASSDLEAGRNTIYF.

The V call is TRBV19, the J call TRBJ1-2, with D possibly being TRBD1 (5 bases). The CDR3 runs 15 residues. The germline V and J ends were trimmed by 7 bases and 5 bases, with 20 bases remaining between them. The germline gives CDR1 LNHDA, CDR2 SQIVND (reference sequence). The CDR3 DNA reads TGTGCCAGTACCCCGACTCTCCAGGGCCGGTATGGCTACACCTTC. Translated, it gives CASTPTLQGRYGYTF.

The chain links TRBV18 to TRBJ1-2, with no clear D. Trimming stripped 2 bases from V and 4 bases from J, with 11 bases between. This CDR3 is 14 amino acids long. The germline V gene encodes CDR1 KGHSH and CDR2 LQKENI. CDR3 loop: CASSPSSGIYGYTF. The CDR3 nucleotides read TGTGCCAGCTCACCATCTTCAGGAATCTATGGCTACACCTTC.

This clone occurred a few times. The CDR3 nucleotides are TGTGCCAGCAGCTTCCATAGGAACACCGGGGAGCTGTTTTTT. It yields the protein CASSFHRNTGELFF. This chain links TRBV5-6 with TRBJ2-2; D is ambiguous. This CDR3 has 14 amino acids. Germline values: CDR1 SGHDT, CDR2 YYEEEE. V was clipped by 2 bases and J by 1 base, with 6 bases between them.

The CDR3 DNA follows: TGTGCCAGCTCACCATTCACCGGGACAGGGGCCCGCCGGTTTGCTCAGCCCCAGCATTTT. Translating it yields CASSPFTGTGARRFAQPQHF. The V call is TRBV18, the J call TRBJ1-5; 10 bases agree with TRBD1. Germline V lookup: CDR1 KGHSH, CDR2 LQKENI. J gave up 6 bases and V 2 bases, and 19 bases lay outside the gene matches. This CDR3 comprises 20 residues.

The gene calls are TRBV19 and TRBJ2-7, with 11 nucleotides matching TRBD2. The CDR3 contains 17 residues. V was pared by 4 bases and J by 2 bases, with 10 bases of the junction left unmatched. Germline V gene sequence: CDR1 LNHDA, CDR2 SQIVND (reference sequence). Here the CDR3 DNA reads TGTGCCAGTAGTAGCCTCCCCCGACTAGCGGGGACCTACGAGCAGTACTTC. Amino acids: CASSSLPRLAGTYEQYF.

This clone appeared once. The genes are TRBV12-3 or TRBV12-4 and TRBJ2-7, with D possibly being TRBD2 (5 bases). The length of the CDR3 is 13 residues. V lost 7 bases, J lost 2 bases, and 12 bases lay in between. For the CDR3, the DNA is TGTGCCAGCACTAGCCCGGGGACCTACGAGCAGTACTTC. Residues: CASTSPGTYEQYF.

This chain joins TRBV13 and TRBJ1-2; a weak D match, TRBD1 (5 bases). The germline V gene encodes CDR1 PRHDT and CDR2 FYEKMQ (reference sequence). The CDR3 consists of 16 residues. V lost 3 bases and J 7 bases, leaving 21 bases between the germline ends. In nucleotides, the CDR3 is TGTGCCAGCAGCTTGTTCTTGAGGGGCAAAAGGGTTGGCTACACCTTC. This encodes CASSLFLRGKRVGYTF.

In this sample, this clone turned up once. V usage is TRBV15 and J usage is TRBJ1-1; D gene ambiguous. Germline V gene data show CDR1 as LNHNV and CDR2 as YYDKDF (reference sequence). V was cut by 1 base and J by 10 bases, with 10 bases left in between. This CDR3 region has 12 residues. As DNA, the CDR3 is TGTGCCACCAGCAGAGGTAGAGGTATAGCTTTCTTT. Translation gives CATSRGRGIAFF.